This TCR beta chain stems from a study of cytomegalovirus exposure and HLA in healthy donors. To note about this clone: The antigen is unknown.

Study results and limitations: Of the V segments, some could not be distinguished, including TRBV6-2 and TRBV6-3, and were excluded. Rare TCR sequences predominated, though certain public TCRs were found in many donors.

PCR amplification relied on 60 Vbeta primers (plus 13 Jbeta primers). Libraries were prepared by immunoSEQ multiplex PCR; TCRdb keeps only in-frame clonotypes and omits some of them. The table includes around 150,000 clones, 83% detected once. CDR1 and CDR2 from the germline V gene are KGHSH and LQKENI. The CDR3 loop spans 14 amino acids. V lost 3 bases to trimming and J lost 1 base, with 9 bases between them. The sample comprised PBMCs. The clonotype was recovered from a man in his forties or fifties in good health and CMV-seronegative. V gene TRBV18 combines with J gene TRBJ1-1; D ambiguous. The CDR3 DNA reads as TGTGCCAGCTCACCGATAGAGGGGAACACTGAAGCTTTCTTT. Protein product: CASSPIEGNTEAFF.